Below are 24 T cell receptor beta chains sequenced from a single sample in a study of neoadjuvant nivolumab and ipilimumab in lung cancer. This table comes from immunoSEQ multiplex PCR, and its TCRdb copy is limited to in-frame clones, with some not included. This table has approximately 6,800 clones, approximately 88% appearing once. The sample was tumor tissue, taken after neoadjuvant nivolumab, alone or with ipilimumab, at or shortly before surgery. All receptors come from an adult with non-small cell lung cancer.

This clone came up once. The J gene is TRBJ2-1, the V gene TRBV4-1; no reliable D call. CDR3 length equals 14 residues. Trimming pared 1 base from V and 4 bases from J, leaving 8 bases between. CDR1 is MGHRA and CDR2 is YSYEKL in the germline V gene. The CDR3 loop is CASSQGRAYNEQFF. The CDR3 DNA is TGCGCCAGCAGCCAAGGGCGAGCTTACAATGAGCAGTTCTTC.

The CDR3 protein is CASSSPGTGSYEQYF. DNA of the CDR3: TGTGCCAGCAGTTCACCCGGGACAGGCTCCTACGAGCAGTACTTC. This rearrangement joins TRBV28 to TRBJ2-7; 8 nucleotides line up with TRBD1. The CDR3 loop spans 15 amino acids. From germline, CDR1 is MDHEN and CDR2 SYDVKM. Trimming took 4 bases from V and 0 from J; bases not matched to a gene: 5.

The chain carries TRBV5-1 and TRBJ2-7; perhaps D is TRBD1 or TRBD2 (6 bases each). Trimming stripped 5 bases from V and 2 bases from J, with 11 bases between. The CDR3 is 13 residues long. Per the germline V gene, CDR1 is SGHRS and CDR2 is YFSETQ. CDR3 nucleotide sequence: TGCGCCAGCAGGGGGGGCTCAACCTACGAGCAGTACTTC. Its translation is CASRGGSTYEQYF.

The chain couples TRBV5-4 to TRBJ2-1; weak D call: TRBD2 (5 bases). Trimming took off 4 bases at V and 5 bases at J, with 10 bases between the two ends. Germline assignment: CDR1 SGHNT and CDR2 YYREEE (reference sequence). This CDR3 is built from 13 residues. CDR3 bases: TGTGCCAGCAGCCGCCTTAGCGACAATGAGCAGTTCTTC. The encoded protein is CASSRLSDNEQFF. Full variable domain (missing parts from reference TRBV5-4 and TRBJ2-1): ETGVTQSPTHLIKTRGQQVTLRCSSQSGHNTVSWYQQALGQGPQFIFQYYREEENGRGNFPPRFSGLQFPNYSSELNVNALELDDSALYLCASSRLSDNEQFFGPGTRLTVL.

The chain carries TRBV10-1 and TRBJ1-2; tentatively, D is TRBD1 (5 bases). The germline CDR1 and CDR2 sequences are WNHNN and SYGVQD (reference sequence). Trimming removed 0 bases from V and 8 bases from J, with 10 bases in between. The CDR3 covers 13 residues. CDR3 in amino acids: CASSESGGEGYTF. CDR3 sequence (DNA): TGCGCCAGCAGTGAGTCTGGGGGAGAGGGCTACACCTTC.

This clone was counted only a few times. This sequence joins TRBV2 and TRBJ2-1, with TRBD2 matching 13 bases. Germline CDR1 and CDR2: SNHLY and FYNNEI. The ends lost 6 bases at V and 3 bases at J; junction bases unmatched: 14. The CDR3 contains 19 residues. The CDR3 sequence: CASSPGLAGDPGDYNEQFF. CDR3 coding DNA: TGTGCCAGCAGCCCTGGACTAGCGGGGGACCCCGGTGACTACAATGAGCAGTTCTTC.

The CDR3 nucleotides read TGTGCCAGTAGACTTGGCCAGGGGTCTGGAAACACCATATATTTT. Translation gives CASRLGQGSGNTIYF. This chain connects TRBV19 to TRBJ1-3; D is perhaps TRBD1 (6 bases). In germline, CDR1 is LNHDA, CDR2 SQIVND (reference sequence). The CDR3 contains 15 residues. The V end was cut by 6 bases, the J end by 1 base, with 13 bases between.

This clone appeared a few times. The V call is TRBV7-9, the J call TRBJ2-3; 10 bases fit TRBD1. Germline V gene data show CDR1 as SEHNR and CDR2 as FQNEAQ (reference sequence). This CDR3 has 15 residues. Trimming removed 4 bases from V and 2 bases from J; junction bases left unmatched: 3. The CDR3 DNA follows: TGTGCCAGCAGCTGGGGACAGGGGCACACAGATACGCAGTATTTT. Its protein product is CASSWGQGHTDTQYF.

This chain uses TRBV7-9 with TRBJ1-6; 11 nucleotides line up with TRBD1. This CDR3 region has 14 residues. Germline CDR1 SEHNR, CDR2 FQNEAQ (reference sequence). Trimming removed 3 bases from V and 13 bases from J; junction bases left unmatched: 5. The DNA of the CDR3 is TGTGCCAGCAGCTTGGACAGGGGGCTTGATCCCCTCCACTTT. This encodes CASSLDRGLDPLHF.

This rearrangement joins TRBV6-5 to TRBJ1-5; tentatively, D is TRBD1 (6 bases). The CDR3 is 15 amino acids. Germline lookup yields CDR1 MNHEY and CDR2 SVGAGI. Trimming cost V 6 bases and J 2 bases, with 14 bases left between them. CDR3 DNA sequence: TGTGCCAGCAGGGCCGACAGGACCGGCAATCAGCCCCAGCATTTT. Translation: CASRADRTGNQPQHF.

This chain uses TRBV15 with TRBJ1-5; D is unclear. Trimming left V 5 bases short and J 4 bases short, with 9 bases between. Germline V gene lookup returns CDR1 LNHNV and CDR2 YYDKDF (reference sequence). There are 13 residues in the CDR3. Here the CDR3 reads CATSYGRNQPQHF. The CDR3 DNA reads TGTGCCACCAGCTATGGGAGGAATCAGCCCCAGCATTTT. Full variable domain (rest looked up from reference TRBV15 and TRBJ1-5): DAMVIQNPRYQVTQFGKPVTLSCSQTLNHNVMYWYQQKSSQAPKLLFHYYDKDFNNEADTPDNFQSRRPNTSFCFLDIRSPGLGDTAMYLCATSYGRNQPQHFGDGTRLSIL.

The chain has TRBV10-3 and TRBJ1-2; D possibly corresponds to TRBD1 (5 bases). Germline V gene sequence: CDR1 ENHRY, CDR2 SYGVKD. Trimming cost V 6 bases and J 5 bases, with 16 bases left between them. The CDR3 consists of 14 residues. The CDR3 region has the DNA TGTGCCATCAGCTCCGGGACGGAGAGTTATGGCTACACCTTC. Its protein product is CAISSGTESYGYTF.

The V gene is TRBV6-6, the J gene TRBJ2-1; possibly TRBD1 for D (6 bases). Trimming took 6 bases from V and 10 from J, leaving 16 bases between them. The CDR3 is 13 amino acids. Germline values: CDR1 MNHNY, CDR2 SVGAGI (reference sequence). The CDR3: CASSQTTGYEQFF. The CDR3 nucleotides are TGTGCCAGCAGCCAGACAACAGGGTACGAGCAGTTCTTC.

V and J are TRBV7-2 and TRBJ2-1; 12 nucleotides align to TRBD2. Trimming took 1 base from V and 6 from J; bases not matched to a gene: 7. Germline CDR1 and CDR2: SGHTA and FQGNSA. The CDR3 is made up of 17 amino acids. CDR3 nucleotides: TGTGCCAGCAGCTTAGTTGCTAGCGGGGGGGCATCCAATGAGCAGTTCTTC. It codes for CASSLVASGGASNEQFF.

The gene calls are TRBV9 and TRBJ2-3; the match to TRBD2 covers 11 bases. The germline V gene has CDR1 SGDLS and CDR2 YYNGEE. The CDR3 runs to 17 residues. The ends lost 0 bases at V and 4 bases at J; junction bases unmatched: 7. CDR3 sequence (DNA): TGTGCCAGCAGCGTAGCTGGGCTAGCGGGGGGTGCAGATACGCAGTATTTT. This encodes CASSVAGLAGGADTQYF.

This rearrangement joins TRBV2 to TRBJ2-7, with no clear D. The V end lost 7 bases, the J end lost 5 bases, and 9 bases lay between the germline ends. Per the germline V gene, CDR1 is SNHLY and CDR2 is FYNNEI. CDR3 length: 11 amino acids. The CDR3 sequence: CASIRFDEQYF. The CDR3, as DNA: TGTGCCAGCATAAGATTCGACGAGCAGTACTTC.

This sequence joins TRBV10-3 and TRBJ1-1; 8 positions agree with TRBD1. The CDR3 covers 14 residues. Germline V gives CDR1 ENHRY, CDR2 SYGVKD. The V and J ends lost 5 bases and 2 bases, in that order; junction bases with no gene match: 4. CDR3 DNA sequence: TGTGCCATCAGTCCGGACAGGGCCAACACTGAAGCTTTCTTT. Translated, it gives CAISPDRANTEAFF.

Concerning this clone itself: One end of the junction fails to match germline, which may point to a read error. This rearrangement joins TRBV27 to TRBJ1-1; D uncertain. The CDR3 loop spans 15 amino acids. CDR1 and CDR2 from the germline V gene are MNHEY and SMNVEV (reference sequence). Written as DNA, the CDR3 is TGTGCCAGCAGTTTTAATCGGGCCGGGAACGCTGAAGCTTTCTTT. Translating it yields CASSFNRAGNAEAFF.

This rearrangement joins TRBV7-2 to TRBJ2-7, with D maybe TRBD2 (6 bases). The germline V and J ends were trimmed by 5 bases and 0 bases, with 14 bases remaining between them. This CDR3 is built from 15 residues. The germline V gene encodes CDR1 SGHTA and CDR2 FQGNSA. In nucleotides, the CDR3 is TGTGCCAGCAGCAAACCGGGGGTCTACTCCTACGAGCAGTACTTC. This translates into CASSKPGVYSYEQYF.

This chain uses TRBV9 with TRBJ1-2, with D possibly TRBD1 on 5 matching bases. The CDR3 sequence is 15 residues long. Trimming cost V 4 bases and J 2 bases, with 15 bases left between them. Germline CDR1 is SGDLS and CDR2 is YYNGEE. The CDR3 spells CASSLEAGSNYGYTF. For the CDR3, the DNA is TGTGCCAGCAGCTTAGAGGCAGGGTCCAACTATGGCTACACCTTC.

In its sample, this clone was seen a few times. The rearrangement uses TRBV18 and TRBJ1-4; possibly TRBD1 for D (6 bases). V dropped 0 bases and J dropped 5 bases, with 16 bases sitting between them. This CDR3 region has 17 residues. Germline loops: CDR1 KGHSH, CDR2 LQKENI. The CDR3 protein is CASSPPKVQGQNEKLFF. The CDR3 coding sequence is TGTGCCAGCTCACCACCGAAGGTGCAGGGGCAGAATGAAAAACTGTTTTTT.

The chain is built from TRBV25-1 and TRBJ2-2, with TRBD2 matching 8 bases. V shed 10 bases, J shed 1 base, and the junction held 8 bases outside the gene matches. Germline V gene lookup returns CDR1 MGHDK and CDR2 SYGVNS. This CDR3 is 15 amino acids long. In DNA, the CDR3 is TGTGCCACCCAGCGGGGGACTTGGAACACCGGGGAGCTGTTTTTT. Protein sequence: CATQRGTWNTGELFF.

This chain connects TRBV7-9 to TRBJ2-1; D gene ambiguous. V was clipped by 1 base and J by 4 bases, with 8 bases between them. Germline CDR1 SEHNR, CDR2 FQNEAQ (reference sequence). The CDR3 has 14 amino acids. CDR3 coding DNA: TGTGCCAGCAGCTTAGGGACCTATTACAATGAGCAGTTCTTC. Translating it yields CASSLGTYYNEQFF.

This chain connects TRBV5-1 to TRBJ2-5; D may be TRBD1 (6 bases). Germline CDR1 SGHRS, CDR2 YFSETQ. Deletions cut 4 bases from V and 2 bases from J, with 18 bases between. The length of the CDR3 is 16 residues. The CDR3 sequence: CASSISAEGDQETQYF. The CDR3, as DNA: TGCGCCAGCAGCATCAGTGCTGAGGGGGATCAAGAGACCCAGTACTTC.